The sequence of this TCR beta chain was determined in a study of shared clonotypes between healthy human individuals (dated by TCRdb to 2018 to 2020). A note on the overall study: The cohort comprised a couple of women and a few men aged 18 to 49 years. Per donor, three plates each were used for CD4 naive and CD4 memory, two for CD8 naive, and one for CD8 memory. Libraries were prepared and TCR repertoires were sequenced by different laboratories using diverse techniques, in order to increase sequencing depth and limit assay-specific biases. Per donor, leukapheresis produced somewhere between about 0.85 and 10 billion PBMCs. The study deeply sequenced blood TCR repertoires of about 5 healthy adults to estimate repertoire size and the extent of clonotype sharing between individuals. Study-wide conclusions, independent of this receptor: When four donors were compared, the shared fraction of clonotypes was about 5.5% for naive CD4, 3.5% to 4% for naive CD8, more than 2% for memory CD4, and 0.35% to 0.4% for memory CD8. The genetic and exposure-history diversity represented was limited by the small number of donors. Sampling was restricted to blood, and TCR repertoires in tissue are likely to differ from TCR repertoires in blood. Naive subsets generally had larger estimated clonotype richness than memory subsets did. Incomplete sequencing was indicated by rarefaction of sorted-subset datasets, despite the large sequencing depth. Pairwise subsampling indicated that sequencing depth was expected to affect the degree of clonotype sharing among donors. Higher generation probabilities were observed for clonotypes shared by all four sorted-subset donors than for non-shared clonotypes.

From a lookup of the germline V gene (reference sequence), CDR1 and CDR2 are GTSNPN and SVGIG. V loses 3 bases of germline sequence and J loses 4 bases, and the interval between the two ends is 15 bases. From its cysteine to its phenylalanine, the CDR3 spans 14 amino acids. Kept here is only the CDR3 DNA, which spans 42 bases and is read in frame from base 1. On this clone: Its antigen is unknown. No much larger clone is present one base from it, and per-base qualities are unavailable.

Donors were healthy HIV-negative adults with no recently reported acute infections or vaccinations. Every donor was a Caucasian adult residing in Nashville, Tennessee, USA. CD8 memory samples consisted of magnetically selected CD45RO+ cells combined with CCR7-negative CD45RA+ effector memory (TemRA) cells. After blood collection by leukapheresis, PBMCs were isolated using Ficoll-Histopaque density gradient centrifugation and then cryopreserved in the vapor phase of liquid nitrogen. Analytical flow cytometry was used to check the purity and quantity of every magnetically sorted T cell population. Genomic DNA was isolated from every sorted fraction and measured by UV absorbance on a Nanodrop 2000c. TCR CDR3 regions were amplified from genomic DNA by multiplex PCR using the deep immunoSEQ assay. For each cell subset, the extracted genomic DNA was distributed evenly across all wells of several immunoSEQ 96-well plates, and each plate served as one replicate. For sorted subsets, approximately 0.2 ug of genomic DNA, equivalent to 25,000 to 30,000 T cell genomes, went into each replicate PCR. The purified libraries were quantified using a Qubit 3.0 fluorometer, sized with a Bioanalyzer 2100, and then quantified again using the KAPA Library Quantification kit. A separate single-read 150-cycle Illumina NextSeq 550 flow cell was used to sequence each immunoSEQ 96-well plate. As for the authors' bioinformatics: Because the immunoSEQ output held only junctional sequences and lacked quality scores, the filtering could not match the filtering applied to full-length reads. Sequences were annotated with PyIR, a Python wrapper for IgBLAST v1.9, and V/J genes and CDR3 were assigned using IMGT germline references. Any read was removed if the V/J assignment was weak (E-value above 1e-6), the CDR3 was missing, or the read contained stop codons, out-of-frame junctions, or ambiguous translated residues. V3J clonotypes were defined by identical inferred V gene, J gene, and CDR3 amino acid sequence. Percentage overlap between repertoires was calculated by dividing the number of shared unique clonotypes by the size of the smaller repertoire. Three approaches were used to assess repertoire richness: RTK rarefaction, the Chao1 estimator, and Recon v2.1 estimates of unobserved clonotypes. For all TCRbeta clonotypes obtained by the gDNA method from a few donors, generation probabilities were computed with OLGA. What TCRdb holds here is the immuneACCESS table cut down to in-frame rearrangements. Part of the clones is not present; checked against another copy, under half of the missing clones reflect an unresolved V gene, and the others are unexplained. V, J and clone size derive from that table, while D and trimming were established from the DNA sequence. This sample gives about 110,000 clones in total; less than 80% of them show up just once. The ten top clones hold more than 20% of the sample.

The sequence is built from TRBV30 and TRBJ2-5, with the D gene possibly TRBD1 or TRBD2, each one fitting 6 bases. Sequencing was done on a sample of memory CD8+ T cells sorted from blood. Sample cell subset or site, as interpreted from the label and publication: CD45RO+ cells pooled with CCR7-negative TemRA cells. The receptor was isolated from a woman aged 25 to 39 in good health. The sequenced DNA is TGTGCCTGGAGCGACTACGAGGGGGGAGAGACCCAGTACTTC. Its translation reads: CAWSDYEGGETQYF.